What follows describes a single TCR beta chain. The sample belongs to a study of blood T cells in healthy people across ages. It was with a sample-barcoded 5' primer and a J-beta primer mix that a second PCR of roughly 7 to 12 cycles was run. TCRdb re-derived calls from the 5' RACE reads in MiXCR, one entry per CDR3 protein. The sample comprises around 1.5 million distinct CDR3 sequences, 55% to 75% of which are singletons, and over 6.5% rests with the top ten. What was sequenced was blood. The origin of this receptor is a man aged 18 to 35 in good health.

The CDR3 here is CASSKLDQETQYF. CDR3 DNA: TGTGCCAGCAGTAAACTAGACCAAGAGACCCAGTACTTC. The chain recombines TRBV12-3 or TRBV12-4 with TRBJ2-5, with a possible D match to TRBD2 (5 bases). Deletions cut 5 bases from V and 0 bases from J, with 7 bases between. The CDR3 has 13 amino acids.